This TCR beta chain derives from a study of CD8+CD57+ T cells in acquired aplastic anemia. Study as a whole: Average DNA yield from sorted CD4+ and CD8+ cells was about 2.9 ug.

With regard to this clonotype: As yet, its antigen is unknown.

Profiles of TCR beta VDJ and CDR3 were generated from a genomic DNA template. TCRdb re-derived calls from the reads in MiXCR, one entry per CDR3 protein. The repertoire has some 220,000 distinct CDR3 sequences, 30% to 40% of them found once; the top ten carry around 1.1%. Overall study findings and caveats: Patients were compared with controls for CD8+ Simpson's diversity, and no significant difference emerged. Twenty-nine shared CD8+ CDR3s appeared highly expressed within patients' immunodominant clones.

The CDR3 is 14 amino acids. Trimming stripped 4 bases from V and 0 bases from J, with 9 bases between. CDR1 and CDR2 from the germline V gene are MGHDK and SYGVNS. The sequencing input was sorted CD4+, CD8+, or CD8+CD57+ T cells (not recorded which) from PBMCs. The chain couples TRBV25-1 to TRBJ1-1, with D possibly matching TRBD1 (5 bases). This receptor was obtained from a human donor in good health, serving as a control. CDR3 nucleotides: TGTGCCAGCAGTGCCAGGGCCATGAACACTGAAGCTTTCTTT. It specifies CASSARAMNTEAFF.